The 9 T cell receptor beta chains below all came from one sample that was sequenced in a study of blood T cell repertoires in COVID-19. Sequencing was performed with immunoSEQ multiplex PCR; in TCRdb, only in-frame clones are kept and a portion is missing. In the table there are around 100,000 clones, about 87% of which are singletons. The sample comprised peripheral blood. The receptors were sampled from a man aged 45-60 years with acute or convalescent COVID-19.

The chain is built from TRBV6-6 and TRBJ2-1, with 9 bases matching TRBD2. CDR3 size: 15 residues. CDR1 is MNHNY, CDR2 SVGAGI, per germline (reference sequence). Trimming at V came to 2 bases and at J to 6 bases, leaving 5 bases not matched to a gene. The CDR3: CASSYGAGGFNEQFF. The CDR3 nucleotides read TGTGCCAGCAGTTACGGAGCGGGAGGATTCAATGAGCAGTTCTTC.

This clone was seen more than once but under ten times. Germline and junction disagree at one end, which may indicate a read error. This chain joins TRBV29-1 and TRBJ2-2, with 10 bases fitting TRBD2. Germline CDR1 is SQVTM and CDR2 is ANQGSEA. CDR3 length equals 14 residues. The CDR3 DNA reads TGCAGCGCCCGGGGACTAGCGAAAACCGGGGAGCTGTTTTTT. Translating it yields CSARGLAKTGELFF.

CDR3 in DNA: TGTGCCTACCCGGGACAGGGCTCCGGGGAGCTGTTTTTT. Its protein product is CAYPGQGSGELFF. The genes are TRBV30 and TRBJ2-2; TRBD1 aligns across 9 bases. The germline CDR1 and CDR2 sequences are GTSNPN and SVGIG (reference sequence). The CDR3 has 13 residues. V dropped 7 bases and J dropped 6; count of bases not matched to a gene: 6.

This clone was seen a handful of times. The chain has TRBV21-1 and TRBJ2-7; the table's D call TRBD1 went unverified against the DNA. TRBV21-1 is annotated as a pseudogene. This CDR3 has 15 amino acids. CDR3 amino acids: CASKLGAGDLGEQYF. The CDR3 nucleotides are TGTGCCAGCAAGCTTGGGGCAGGGGACCTTGGGGAGCAGTACTTC.

This sequence joins TRBV5-1 and TRBJ2-2; 8 bases align to TRBD2. Germline V lookup: CDR1 SGHRS, CDR2 YFSETQ. The CDR3 consists of 16 residues. V was clipped by 4 bases and J by 5 bases; unmatched bases: 10. The CDR3 loop reads CASSGISGNGTGELFF. The CDR3 DNA is TGCGCCAGCAGCGGAATTAGCGGGAACGGAACCGGGGAGCTGTTTTTT.

This clone was picked up one time. The chain is built from TRBV28 and TRBJ2-2, with a tentative D call TRBD2 (5 bases). V was shortened by 5 bases and J by 4 bases, with 14 bases between the two germline ends. This CDR3 region has 15 residues. The germline V gene has CDR1 MDHEN and CDR2 SYDVKM. Here the CDR3 reads CASSPPGLPTGELFF. The CDR3, as DNA: TGTGCCAGCAGTCCCCCCGGACTGCCCACCGGGGAGCTGTTTTTT.

The table lists this clone with a few counts. This rearrangement joins TRBV24-1 to TRBJ2-3; D possibly corresponds to TRBD1 (5 bases). CDR1 KGHDR and CDR2 SFDVKD come from the germline V gene. CDR3 length: 16 amino acids. The germline V and J ends were trimmed by 0 bases and 1 base, with 10 bases remaining between them. CDR3 in DNA: TGTGCCACCAGTGATTTGTTAGGGGCCGGCACAGATACGCAGTATTTT. This encodes CATSDLLGAGTDTQYF.

This clone was detected once. V and J are TRBV7-9 and TRBJ1-5; 9 bases line up with TRBD1. Trimming removed 5 bases from V and 0 bases from J; junction bases left unmatched: 2. CDR3 size: 15 residues. Germline V gene lookup returns CDR1 SEHNR and CDR2 FQNEAQ (reference sequence). The CDR3 sequence is CASSRTGDSNQPQHF. In DNA form, the CDR3 reads TGTGCCAGCAGCCGGACAGGGGATAGCAATCAGCCCCAGCATTTT.

The rearrangement joins TRBV2 to TRBJ1-5; D perhaps matches TRBD1 (5 bases). The CDR3 has 16 amino acids. Germline V gives CDR1 SNHLY, CDR2 FYNNEI. V was cut by 4 bases and J by 0 bases, with 13 bases left in between. DNA for the CDR3: TGTGCCAGCAGTGTATACAGGACTAATAGCAATCAGCCCCAGCATTTT. The encoded protein is CASSVYRTNSNQPQHF.